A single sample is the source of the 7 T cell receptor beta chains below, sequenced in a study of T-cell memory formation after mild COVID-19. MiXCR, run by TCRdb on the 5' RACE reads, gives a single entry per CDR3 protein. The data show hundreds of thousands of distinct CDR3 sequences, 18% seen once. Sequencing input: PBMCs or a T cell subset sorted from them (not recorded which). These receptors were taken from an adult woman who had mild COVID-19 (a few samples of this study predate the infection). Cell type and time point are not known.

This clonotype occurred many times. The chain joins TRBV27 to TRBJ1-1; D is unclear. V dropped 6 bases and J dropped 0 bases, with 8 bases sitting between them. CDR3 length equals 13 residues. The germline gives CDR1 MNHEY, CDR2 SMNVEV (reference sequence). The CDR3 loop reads CASRPTLNTEAFF. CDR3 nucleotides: TGTGCCAGCAGACCTACATTGAACACTGAAGCTTTCTTT.

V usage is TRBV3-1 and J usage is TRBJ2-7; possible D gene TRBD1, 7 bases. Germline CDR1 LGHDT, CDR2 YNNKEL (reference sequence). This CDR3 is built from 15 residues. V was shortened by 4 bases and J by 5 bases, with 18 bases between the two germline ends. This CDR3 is CASSPGGLERNEQYF. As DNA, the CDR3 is TGTGCCAGCAGCCCAGGGGGACTGGAGCGGAACGAGCAGTACTTC.

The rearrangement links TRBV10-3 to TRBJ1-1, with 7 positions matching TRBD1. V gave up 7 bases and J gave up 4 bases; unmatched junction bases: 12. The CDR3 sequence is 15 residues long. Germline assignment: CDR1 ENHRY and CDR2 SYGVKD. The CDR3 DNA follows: TGTGCCATCACCACTGGGGGAGGGGGCGTCACTGAAGCTTTCTTT. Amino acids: CAITTGGGGVTEAFF.

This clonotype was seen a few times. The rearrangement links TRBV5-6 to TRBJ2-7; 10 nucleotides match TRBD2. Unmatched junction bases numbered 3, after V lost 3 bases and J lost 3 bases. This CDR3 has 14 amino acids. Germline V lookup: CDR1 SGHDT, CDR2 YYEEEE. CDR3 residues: CASSSSGRRYEQYF. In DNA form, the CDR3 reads TGTGCCAGCAGCTCTAGCGGGAGACGCTACGAGCAGTACTTC.

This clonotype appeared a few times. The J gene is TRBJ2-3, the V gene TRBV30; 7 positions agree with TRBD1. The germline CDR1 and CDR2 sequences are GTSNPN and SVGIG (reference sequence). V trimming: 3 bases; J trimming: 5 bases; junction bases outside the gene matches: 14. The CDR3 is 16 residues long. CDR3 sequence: CAWSDESTGWEDTQYF. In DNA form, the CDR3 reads TGTGCCTGGAGCGACGAATCGACAGGGTGGGAAGATACGCAGTATTTT. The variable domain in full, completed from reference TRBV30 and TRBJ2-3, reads SQTIHQWPATLVQPVGSPLSLECTVEGTSNPNLYWYRQAAGRGLQLLFYSVGIGQISSEVPQNLSASRPQDRQFILSSKKLLLSDSGFYLCAWSDESTGWEDTQYFGPGTRLTVL.

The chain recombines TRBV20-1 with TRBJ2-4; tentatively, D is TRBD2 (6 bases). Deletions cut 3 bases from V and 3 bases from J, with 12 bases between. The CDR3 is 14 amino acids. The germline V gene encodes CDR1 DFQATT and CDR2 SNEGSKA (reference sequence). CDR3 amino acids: CSARAGFGKNIQYF. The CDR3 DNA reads TGCAGTGCTAGGGCGGGGTTCGGCAAAAACATTCAGTACTTC.

The CDR3 sequence: CASSGPRSWTGELFF. In nucleotides, the CDR3 is TGTGCCAGCAGCGGACCCCGGAGTTGGACCGGGGAGCTGTTTTTT. The V and J genes are TRBV7-9 and TRBJ2-2, with unresolved D. Germline lookup yields CDR1 SEHNR and CDR2 FQNEAQ (reference sequence). Trimming took off 5 bases at V and 5 bases at J, with 15 bases between the two ends. This CDR3 spans 15 amino acids.